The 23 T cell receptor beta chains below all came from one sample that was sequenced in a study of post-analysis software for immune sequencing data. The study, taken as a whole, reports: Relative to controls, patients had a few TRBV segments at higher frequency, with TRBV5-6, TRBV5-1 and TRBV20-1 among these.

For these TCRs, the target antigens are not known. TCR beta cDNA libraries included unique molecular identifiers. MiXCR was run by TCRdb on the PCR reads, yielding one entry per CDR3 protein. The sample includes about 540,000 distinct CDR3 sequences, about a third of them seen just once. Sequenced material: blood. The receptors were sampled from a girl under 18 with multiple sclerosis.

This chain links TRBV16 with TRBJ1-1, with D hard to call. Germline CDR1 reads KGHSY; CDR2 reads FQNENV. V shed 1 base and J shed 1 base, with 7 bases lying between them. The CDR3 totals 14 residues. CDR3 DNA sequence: TGTGCCAGCAGCCAATACGGGTCGAACACTGAAGCTTTCTTT. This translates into CASSQYGSNTEAFF.

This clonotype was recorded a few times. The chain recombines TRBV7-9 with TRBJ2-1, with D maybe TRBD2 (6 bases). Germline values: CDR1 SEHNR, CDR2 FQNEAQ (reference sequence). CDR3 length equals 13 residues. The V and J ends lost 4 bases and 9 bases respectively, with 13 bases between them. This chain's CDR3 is CASSSGLLGEQFF. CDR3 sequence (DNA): TGTGCCAGCAGCTCCGGACTACTTGGTGAGCAGTTCTTC.

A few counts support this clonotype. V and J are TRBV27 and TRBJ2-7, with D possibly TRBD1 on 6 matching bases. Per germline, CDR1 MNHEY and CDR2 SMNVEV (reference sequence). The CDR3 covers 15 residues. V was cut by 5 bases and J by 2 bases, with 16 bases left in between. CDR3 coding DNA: TGTGCCAGCAGTCTACAAGGGGACATAGCCTACGAGCAGTACTTC. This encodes CASSLQGDIAYEQYF.

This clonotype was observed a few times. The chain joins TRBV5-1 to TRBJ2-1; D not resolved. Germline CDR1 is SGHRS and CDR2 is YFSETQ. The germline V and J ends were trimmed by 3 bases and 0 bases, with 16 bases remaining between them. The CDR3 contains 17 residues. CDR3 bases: TGCGCCAGCAGCTCGGGTTTTGGGGTCGTCTCCTACAATGAGCAGTTCTTC. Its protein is CASSSGFGVVSYNEQFF.

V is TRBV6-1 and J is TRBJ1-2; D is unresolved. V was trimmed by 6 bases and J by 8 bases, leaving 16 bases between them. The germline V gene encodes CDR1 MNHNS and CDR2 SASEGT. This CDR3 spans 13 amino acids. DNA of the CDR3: TGTGCCAGCAGGGCGGACCGAGCTAGCGGCTACACCTTC. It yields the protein CASRADRASGYTF.

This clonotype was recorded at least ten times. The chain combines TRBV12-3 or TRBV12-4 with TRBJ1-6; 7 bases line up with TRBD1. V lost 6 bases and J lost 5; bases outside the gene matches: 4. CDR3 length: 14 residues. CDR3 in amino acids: CASSPGTDNSPLHF. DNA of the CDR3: TGTGCCAGCAGCCCCGGGACAGATAATTCACCCCTCCACTTT.

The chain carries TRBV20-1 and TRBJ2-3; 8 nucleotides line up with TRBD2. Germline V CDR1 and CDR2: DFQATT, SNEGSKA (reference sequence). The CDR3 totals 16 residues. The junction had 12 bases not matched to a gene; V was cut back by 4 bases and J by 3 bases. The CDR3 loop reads CSATSARGGWTDTQYF. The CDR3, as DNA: TGCAGTGCTACCTCCGCTCGCGGGGGGTGGACAGATACGCAGTATTTT.

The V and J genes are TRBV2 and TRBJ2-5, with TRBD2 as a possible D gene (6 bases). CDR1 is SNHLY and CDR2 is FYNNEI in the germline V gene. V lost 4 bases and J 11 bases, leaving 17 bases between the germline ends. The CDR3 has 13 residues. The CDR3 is CASSGGAGLEQYF. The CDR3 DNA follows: TGTGCCAGCAGTGGAGGAGCGGGTTTGGAGCAGTACTTC.

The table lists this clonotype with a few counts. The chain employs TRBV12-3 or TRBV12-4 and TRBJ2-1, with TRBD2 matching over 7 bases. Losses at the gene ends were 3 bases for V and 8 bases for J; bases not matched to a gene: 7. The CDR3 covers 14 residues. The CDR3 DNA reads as TGTGCCAGCAGTTTTCAGGGAGGGCCCGATGAGCAGTTCTTC. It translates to CASSFQGGPDEQFF.

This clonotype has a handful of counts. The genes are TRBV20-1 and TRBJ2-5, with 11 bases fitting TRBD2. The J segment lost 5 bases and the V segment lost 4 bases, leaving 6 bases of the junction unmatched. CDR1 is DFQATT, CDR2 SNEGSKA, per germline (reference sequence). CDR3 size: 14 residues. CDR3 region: CSAIAGGRLETQYF. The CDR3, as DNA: TGCAGTGCTATAGCGGGGGGGCGGTTGGAGACCCAGTACTTC.

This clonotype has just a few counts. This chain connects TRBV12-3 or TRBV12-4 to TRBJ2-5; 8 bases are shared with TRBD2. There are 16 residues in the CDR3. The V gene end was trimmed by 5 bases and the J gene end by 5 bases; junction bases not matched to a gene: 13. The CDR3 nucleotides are TGTGCCAGCAGTCCCTATGGGGTAGCGGGGAGGGAGACCCAGTACTTC. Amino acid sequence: CASSPYGVAGRETQYF.

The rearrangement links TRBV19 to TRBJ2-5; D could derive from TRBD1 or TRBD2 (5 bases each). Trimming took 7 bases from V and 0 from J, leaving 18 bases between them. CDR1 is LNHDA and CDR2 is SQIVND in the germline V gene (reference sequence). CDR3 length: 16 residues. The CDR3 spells CASKQTWGRHQETQYF. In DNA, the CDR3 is TGTGCCAGTAAACAGACGTGGGGACGGCACCAAGAGACCCAGTACTTC. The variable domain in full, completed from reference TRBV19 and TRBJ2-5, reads DGGITQSPKYLFRKEGQNVTLSCEQNLNHDAMYWYRQDPGQGLRLIYYSQIVNDFQKGDIAEGYSVSREKKESFPLTVTSAQKNPTAFYLCASKQTWGRHQETQYFGPGTRLLVL.

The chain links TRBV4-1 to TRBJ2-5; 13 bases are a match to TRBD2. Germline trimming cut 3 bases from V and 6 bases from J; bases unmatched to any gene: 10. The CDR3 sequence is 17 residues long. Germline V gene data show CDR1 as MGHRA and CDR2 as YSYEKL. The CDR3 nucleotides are TGCGCCAGCAGCCAGGGACTAGCGGGGCCTCGGGGGAAGACCCAGTACTTC. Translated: CASSQGLAGPRGKTQYF.

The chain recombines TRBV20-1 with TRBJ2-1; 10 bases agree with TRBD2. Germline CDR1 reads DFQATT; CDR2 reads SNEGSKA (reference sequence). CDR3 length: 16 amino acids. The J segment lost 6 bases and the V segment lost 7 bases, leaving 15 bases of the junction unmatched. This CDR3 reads CSVAKEWSGGVNEQFF. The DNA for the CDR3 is TGCAGTGTGGCGAAGGAATGGAGCGGGGGGGTCAATGAGCAGTTCTTC.

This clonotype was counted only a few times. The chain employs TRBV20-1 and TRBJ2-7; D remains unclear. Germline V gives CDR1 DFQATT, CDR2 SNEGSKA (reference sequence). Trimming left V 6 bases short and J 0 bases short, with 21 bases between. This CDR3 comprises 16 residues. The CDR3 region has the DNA TGCAGTGCCCGTCCTGGGTTGGCGATAGGCTCCTACGAGCAGTACTTC. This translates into CSARPGLAIGSYEQYF.

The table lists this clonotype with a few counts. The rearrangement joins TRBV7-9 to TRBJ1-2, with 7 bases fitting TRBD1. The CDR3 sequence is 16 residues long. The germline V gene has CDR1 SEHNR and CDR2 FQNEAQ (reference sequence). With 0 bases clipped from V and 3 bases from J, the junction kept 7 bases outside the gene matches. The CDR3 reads CASSLAYRGRDYGYTF. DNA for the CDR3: TGTGCCAGCAGCTTAGCCTACAGGGGAAGAGACTATGGCTACACCTTC.

The CDR3 DNA reads as TGTGCCAGCAGCTTGGGGACCAGAAGTTCACCCCTCCACTTT. This sequence encodes CASSLGTRSSPLHF. The V gene is TRBV9, the J gene TRBJ1-6; D might be TRBD1 (5 bases). The V gene lost 4 bases and the J gene lost 9 bases, with 14 bases spanning the gap. CDR1 and CDR2 (germline): SGDLS, YYNGEE. This CDR3 contains 14 residues.

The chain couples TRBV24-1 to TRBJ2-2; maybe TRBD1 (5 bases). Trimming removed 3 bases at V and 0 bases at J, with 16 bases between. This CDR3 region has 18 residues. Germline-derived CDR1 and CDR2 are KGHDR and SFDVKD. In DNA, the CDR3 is TGTGCCACCAGTGATGAGTCCAACAGGCTCGCGAACACCGGGGAGCTGTTTTTT. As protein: CATSDESNRLANTGELFF.

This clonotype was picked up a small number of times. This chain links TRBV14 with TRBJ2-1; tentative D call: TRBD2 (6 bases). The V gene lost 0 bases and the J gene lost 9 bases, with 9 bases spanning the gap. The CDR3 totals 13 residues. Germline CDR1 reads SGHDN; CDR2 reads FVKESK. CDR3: CASSQERGGEQFF. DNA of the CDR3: TGTGCCAGCAGCCAAGAGCGGGGAGGTGAGCAGTTCTTC.

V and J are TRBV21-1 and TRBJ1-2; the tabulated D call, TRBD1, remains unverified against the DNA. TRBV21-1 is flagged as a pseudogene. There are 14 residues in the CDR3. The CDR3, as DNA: TGTGCCAGCACCCACAGGGGTTTCAACTATGGCTACACCTTC. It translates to CASTHRGFNYGYTF.

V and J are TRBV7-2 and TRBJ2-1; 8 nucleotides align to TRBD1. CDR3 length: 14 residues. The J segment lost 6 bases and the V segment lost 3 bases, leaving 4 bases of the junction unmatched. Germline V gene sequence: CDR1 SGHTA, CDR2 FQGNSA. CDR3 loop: CASSFPDRGNEQFF. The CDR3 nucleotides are TGTGCCAGCAGCTTTCCCGACAGGGGCAATGAGCAGTTCTTC.

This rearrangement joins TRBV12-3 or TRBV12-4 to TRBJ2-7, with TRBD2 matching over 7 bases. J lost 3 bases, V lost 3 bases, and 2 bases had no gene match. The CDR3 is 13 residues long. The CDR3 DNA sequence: TGTGCCAGCAGTTTCGAGCGGGGCTACGAGCAGTACTTC. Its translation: CASSFERGYEQYF.

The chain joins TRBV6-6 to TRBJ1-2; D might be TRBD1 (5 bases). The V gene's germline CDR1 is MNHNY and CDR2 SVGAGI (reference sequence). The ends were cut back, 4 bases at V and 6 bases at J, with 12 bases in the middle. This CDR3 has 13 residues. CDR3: CASSWEGPHGYTF. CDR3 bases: TGTGCCAGCAGTTGGGAGGGACCCCATGGCTACACCTTC.